This T cell receptor beta chain is from a study of cytomegalovirus exposure and HLA in healthy donors. This clone was counted once. Its target is not known. Study-level points and caveats: Evidence from a later analysis indicated that most CMV-associated TCR beta chains looked HLA-restricted.

The PCR used 60 Vbeta and 13 Jbeta primers. Using immunoSEQ multiplex PCR, the repertoire was profiled, and TCRdb retains in-frame clones only, with some absent. Among 100,000 to 150,000 clones listed, around four fifths were seen once. The sequence came from a woman aged 40 to 50 in good health and CMV-seropositive. Specimen: PBMCs.

The CDR3 coding sequence is TGTGCCAGCAGGGACAGGGGGTACTACAATGAGCAGTTCTTC. It specifies CASRDRGYYNEQFF. The chain joins TRBV14 to TRBJ2-1, with TRBD1 identical over 10 bases. Trimming at V came to 6 bases and at J to 3 bases, leaving 2 bases not matched to a gene. The CDR3 contains 14 residues. Germline CDR1 and CDR2: SGHDN and FVKESK.